These T cell receptor beta chains were read from a single sample in a study of T cells in Graves' hyperthyroidism and ophthalmopathy. TCRdb independently ran MiXCR on the multiplex PCR reads; one entry per CDR3 protein. The repertoire holds 500,000 to 650,000 distinct CDR3 sequences, with around 13% as singletons. Sequenced material: blood. Receptors were obtained from a woman aged 40 to 49 with Graves' hyperthyroidism. Each CDR3 is given with its conserved first and last residue. The D gene is left open where the match is weak. Where a row states a size, it is once, few, many or the class of an expanded clone; other rows omit it.

j_call d_call clone_size v_call cdr3_aa cdr3_nt
TRBJ2-5 - many TRBV6-1 CASIDSKRGQTQYF TGTGCCAGCATTGATTCCAAGAGAGGCCAGACCCAGTACTTC
TRBJ1-1 - many TRBV7-2 CASSPRGRNTEAFF TGTGCCAGCAGCCCACGTGGCCGGAACACTGAAGCTTTCTTT
TRBJ1-1 - many TRBV28 CASSLNPGMNTEAFF TGTGCCAGCAGTTTAAACCCAGGCATGAACACTGAAGCTTTCTTT
TRBJ2-1 TRBD2 many TRBV5-1 CASSPRTSGDTDNEQFF TGCGCCAGCAGTCCCCGGACTAGCGGAGATACGGACAATGAGCAGTTCTTC
TRBJ1-1 - many TRBV28 CASSLTPKEVNTEAFF TGTGCCAGCAGCCTGACCCCCAAGGAGGTGAACACTGAAGCTTTCTTT
TRBJ1-4 - - TRBV9 CASSVGITTNEKLFF TGTGCCAGCAGCGTAGGGATTACAACTAATGAAAAACTGTTTTTT
TRBJ2-7 TRBD1 many TRBV20-1 CSADRDSYEQYF TGCAGTGCCGACAGGGACTCCTACGAGCAGTACTTC
TRBJ2-7 - few TRBV28 CASSSPYYEQYF TGTGCCAGCAGCTCCCCGTACTACGAGCAGTACTTC
TRBJ2-3 - many TRBV30 CAWKKRGTDTQYF TGTGCCTGGAAGAAGCGGGGCACAGATACGCAGTATTTT
TRBJ2-5 - many TRBV18 CASSSIQETQYF TGTGCCAGCTCATCAATCCAAGAGACCCAGTACTTC
TRBJ2-7 - - TRBV20-1 CRGGQWAGGQYF TGCAGGGGGGGGCAGTGGGCAGGGGGGCAGTACTTC
TRBJ2-1 - many TRBV7-9 CASSLTGLSYNEQFF TGTGCCAGCAGCTTAACAGGGCTCTCCTACAATGAGCAGTTCTTC
TRBJ2-5 - many TRBV10-2 CASRGWQGEQETQYF TGCGCCAGCCGGGGGTGGCAGGGCGAACAAGAGACCCAGTACTTC
TRBJ1-4 TRBD1 many TRBV13 CASSKQGAREKLFF TGTGCCAGCAGTAAACAGGGGGCTAGAGAAAAACTGTTTTTT
TRBJ1-6 - few TRBV19 CASSRDYNREDNSPLHF TGTGCCAGTAGTAGAGACTACAACAGGGAAGATAATTCACCCCTCCACTTT
TRBJ2-3 - few TRBV28 CASSIPMGTDTQYF TGTGCCAGCAGTATACCTATGGGCACAGATACGCAGTATTTT
TRBJ2-5 TRBD2 - TRBV9 CASSVELAGVETQYF TGTGCCAGCAGCGTAGAACTAGCGGGAGTGGAGACCCAGTACTTC
TRBJ1-2 - - TRBV29-1 CSVERQDNGYTF TGCAGCGTTGAACGGCAGGATAATGGCTACACCTTC
TRBJ2-3 - - TRBV11-2 CASSALGLSTDTQYF TGTGCCAGCAGCGCCCTGGGACTTTCCACAGATACGCAGTATTTT
TRBJ1-4 TRBD1 many TRBV18 CASSPPGQANEKLFF TGTGCCAGCTCACCTCCGGGACAGGCGAACGAAAAACTGTTTTTT